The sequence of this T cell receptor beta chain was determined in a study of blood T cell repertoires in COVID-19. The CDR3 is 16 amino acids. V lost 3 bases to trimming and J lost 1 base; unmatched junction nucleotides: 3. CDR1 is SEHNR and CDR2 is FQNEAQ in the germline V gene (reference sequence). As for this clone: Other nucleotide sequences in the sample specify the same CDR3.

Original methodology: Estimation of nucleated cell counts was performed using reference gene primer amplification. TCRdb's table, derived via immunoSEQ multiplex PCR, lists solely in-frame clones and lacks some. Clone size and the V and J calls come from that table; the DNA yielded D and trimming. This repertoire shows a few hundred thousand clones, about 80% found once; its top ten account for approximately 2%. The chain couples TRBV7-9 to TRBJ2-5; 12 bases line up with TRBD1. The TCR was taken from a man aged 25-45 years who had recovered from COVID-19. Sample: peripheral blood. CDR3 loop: CASSLGDRGLQETQYF. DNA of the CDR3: TGTGCCAGCAGCTTGGGGGACAGGGGGCTCCAAGAGACCCAGTACTTC.